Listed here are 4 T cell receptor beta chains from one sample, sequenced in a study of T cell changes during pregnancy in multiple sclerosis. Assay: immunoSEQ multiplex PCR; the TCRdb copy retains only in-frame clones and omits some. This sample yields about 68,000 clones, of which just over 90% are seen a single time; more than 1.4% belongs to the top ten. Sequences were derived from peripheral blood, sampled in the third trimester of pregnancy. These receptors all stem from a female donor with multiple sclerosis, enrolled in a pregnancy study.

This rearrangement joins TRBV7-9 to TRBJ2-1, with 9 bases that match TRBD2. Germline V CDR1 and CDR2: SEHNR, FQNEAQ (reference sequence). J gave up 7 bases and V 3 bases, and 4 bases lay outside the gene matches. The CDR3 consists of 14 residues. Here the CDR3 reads CASSFAGGINEQFF. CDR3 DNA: TGTGCCAGCAGCTTCGCGGGAGGGATAAATGAGCAGTTCTTC.

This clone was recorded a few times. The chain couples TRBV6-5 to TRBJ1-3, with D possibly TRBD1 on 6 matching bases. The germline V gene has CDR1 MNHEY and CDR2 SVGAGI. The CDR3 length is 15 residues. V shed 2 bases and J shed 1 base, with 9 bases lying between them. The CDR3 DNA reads TGTGCCAGCAGTTACAACGGACAGTCTGGAAACACCATATATTTT. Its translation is CASSYNGQSGNTIYF.

The CDR3 coding sequence is TGTGCCAGTACCGTGACAGGGGGCGCGGGGGGCTACACCTTC. This translates into CASTVTGGAGGYTF. The chain links TRBV19 to TRBJ1-2, with 10 bases fitting TRBD1. CDR3 size: 14 residues. Germline CDR1 reads LNHDA; CDR2 reads SQIVND (reference sequence). Unmatched junction bases numbered 10, after V lost 7 bases and J lost 8 bases.

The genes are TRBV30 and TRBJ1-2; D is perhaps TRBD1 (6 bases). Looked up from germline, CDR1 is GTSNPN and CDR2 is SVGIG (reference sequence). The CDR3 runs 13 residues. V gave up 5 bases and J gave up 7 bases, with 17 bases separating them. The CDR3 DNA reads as TGTGCCTGGTATAGAGACAGGCCGTCTGGCTACACCTTC. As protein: CAWYRDRPSGYTF.